These T cell receptor beta chains were read from a single sample in a study of T cell responses to AZD1222 COVID-19 vaccine. Sequencing used immunoSEQ multiplex PCR; TCRdb keeps in-frame clones, though not all of them. Seen here are 90,000 to 150,000 clones, around 86% observed once, and the top ten hold about 1.2%. Sequencing was performed on peripheral blood, taken on day 0 of AZD1222 vaccination. Receptors originate from an adult in good health. CDR3s include the opening cysteine and the closing phenylalanine or tryptophan. D genes are given only for firm matches. Size values are once, few and many counts, or a class for expanded clones, and some rows have none.

clone size: NA
J gene: TRBJ2-7
D gene: NA
V gene: TRBV6-5
CDR3 protein: CASSYSTPRGSYEQYF
CDR3 DNA: TGTGCCAGCAGTTACTCGACTCCGAGGGGGTCCTACGAGCAGTACTTC

clone size: NA
J gene: TRBJ1-2
D gene: TRBD1
V gene: TRBV7-2
CDR3 protein: CASSPDRDYGYTF
CDR3 DNA: TGTGCCAGCAGCCCCGACAGGGACTATGGCTACACCTTC

clone size: NA
J gene: TRBJ1-2
D gene: TRBD1
V gene: TRBV4-1
CDR3 protein: CASSQDLTQGAGYGYTF
CDR3 DNA: TGCGCCAGCAGCCAAGATCTCACACAGGGGGCGGGCTATGGCTACACCTTC

clone size: once
J gene: TRBJ1-2
D gene: NA
V gene: TRBV25-1
CDR3 protein: CASTLPRGDYGYTF
CDR3 DNA: TGTGCCAGCACCCTCCCTCGGGGGGACTATGGCTACACCTTC

clone size: NA
J gene: TRBJ1-2
D gene: NA
V gene: TRBV27
CDR3 protein: CASSSSDTYYGYTF
CDR3 DNA: TGTGCCAGCAGTTCCTCTGACACTTACTATGGCTACACCTTC

clone size: NA
J gene: TRBJ1-1
D gene: TRBD1
V gene: TRBV5-4
CDR3 protein: CASSLVGQGAEWRTEAFF
CDR3 DNA: TGTGCCAGCAGCTTGGTGGGACAGGGTGCAGAGTGGCGTACTGAAGCTTTCTTT

clone size: NA
J gene: TRBJ1-1
D gene: NA
V gene: TRBV6-2/TRBV6-3
CDR3 protein: CASSLGGWARNTEAFF
CDR3 DNA: TGTGCCAGCAGCTTAGGGGGTTGGGCGAGGAACACTGAAGCTTTCTTT

clone size: NA
J gene: TRBJ2-7
D gene: NA
V gene: TRBV18
CDR3 protein: CASSPRSSGEQYF
CDR3 DNA: TGTGCCAGCTCACCACGTTCGTCCGGCGAGCAGTACTTC

clone size: NA
J gene: TRBJ1-5
D gene: NA
V gene: TRBV4-1
CDR3 protein: CASSLGRLQSNQPQHF
CDR3 DNA: TGCGCCAGCAGCCTTGGGCGGCTACAGAGCAATCAGCCCCAGCATTTT

clone size: NA
J gene: TRBJ2-1
D gene: NA
V gene: TRBV5-4
CDR3 protein: CASSLFIHEQFF
CDR3 DNA: TGTGCCAGCAGCTTGTTTATCCATGAGCAGTTCTTC